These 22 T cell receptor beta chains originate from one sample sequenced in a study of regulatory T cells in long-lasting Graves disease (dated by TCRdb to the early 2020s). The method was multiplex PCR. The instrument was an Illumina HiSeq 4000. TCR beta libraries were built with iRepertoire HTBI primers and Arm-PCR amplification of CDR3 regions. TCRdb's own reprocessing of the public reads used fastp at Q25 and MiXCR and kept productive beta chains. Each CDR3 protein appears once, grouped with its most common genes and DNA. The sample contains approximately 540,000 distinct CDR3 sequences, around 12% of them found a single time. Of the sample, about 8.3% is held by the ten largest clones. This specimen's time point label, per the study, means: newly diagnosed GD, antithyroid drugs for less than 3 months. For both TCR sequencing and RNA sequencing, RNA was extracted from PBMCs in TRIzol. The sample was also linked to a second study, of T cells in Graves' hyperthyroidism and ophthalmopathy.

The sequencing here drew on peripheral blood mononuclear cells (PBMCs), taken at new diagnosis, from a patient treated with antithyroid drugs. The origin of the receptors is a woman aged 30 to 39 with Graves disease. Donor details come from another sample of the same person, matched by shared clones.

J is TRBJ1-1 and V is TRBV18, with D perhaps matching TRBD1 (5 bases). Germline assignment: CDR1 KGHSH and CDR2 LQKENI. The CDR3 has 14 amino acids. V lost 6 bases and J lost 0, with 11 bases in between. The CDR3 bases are TGTGCCAGCTCGGGGGGGATCCTGAACACTGAAGCTTTCTTT. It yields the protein CASSGGILNTEAFF.

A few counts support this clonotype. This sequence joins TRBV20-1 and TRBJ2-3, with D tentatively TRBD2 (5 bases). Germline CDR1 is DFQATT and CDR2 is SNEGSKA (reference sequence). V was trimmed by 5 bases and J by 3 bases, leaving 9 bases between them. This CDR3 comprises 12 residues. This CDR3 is CSAREGTDTQYF. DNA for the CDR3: TGCAGTGCTCGGGAAGGGACAGATACGCAGTATTTT.

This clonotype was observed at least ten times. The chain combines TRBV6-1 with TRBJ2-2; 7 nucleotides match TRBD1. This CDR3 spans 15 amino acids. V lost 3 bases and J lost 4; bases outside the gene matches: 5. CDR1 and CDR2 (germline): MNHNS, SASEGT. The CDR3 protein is CASSDGQVSTGELFF. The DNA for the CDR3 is TGTGCCAGCAGTGACGGACAGGTTAGCACCGGGGAGCTGTTTTTT.

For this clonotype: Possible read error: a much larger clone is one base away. CDR3 region: CASSPGGAARELFF. The DNA for the CDR3 is TGTGCCAGCAGCCCGGGGGGGGCGGCCAGGGAGCTGTTTTTT. The gene calls are TRBV11-2 and TRBJ2-2, with 8 bases identical to TRBD2. V lost 5 bases to trimming and J lost 9 bases; unmatched junction nucleotides: 8. Germline V gene data show CDR1 as SGHAT and CDR2 as FQNNGV. The CDR3 has 14 residues.

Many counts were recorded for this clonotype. CDR3 coding DNA: TGTGCCAGCAGCACTAGCAGTTCCTACAATGAGCAGTTCTTC. It is translated as CASSTSSSYNEQFF. The chain joins TRBV9 to TRBJ2-1; D possibly corresponds to TRBD2 (6 bases). Germline CDR1 is SGDLS and CDR2 is YYNGEE. This CDR3 contains 14 residues. V shed 4 bases and J shed 1 base, with 9 bases lying between them.

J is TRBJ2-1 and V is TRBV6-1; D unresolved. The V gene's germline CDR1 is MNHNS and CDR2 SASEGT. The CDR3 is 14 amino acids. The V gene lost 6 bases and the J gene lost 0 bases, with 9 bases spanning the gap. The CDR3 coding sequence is TGTGCCAGCAGCGGAGTAAGCTCCTACAATGAGCAGTTCTTC. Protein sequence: CASSGVSSYNEQFF.

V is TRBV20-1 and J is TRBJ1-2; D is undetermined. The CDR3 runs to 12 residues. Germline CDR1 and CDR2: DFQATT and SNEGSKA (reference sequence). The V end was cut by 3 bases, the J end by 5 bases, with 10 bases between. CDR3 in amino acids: CSARIRDYGYTF. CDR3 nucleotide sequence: TGCAGTGCTAGGATCCGGGATTATGGCTACACCTTC.

In DNA form, the CDR3 reads TGTGCCAGCAGCTTTGAACCCCTAGCCAAAAACATTCAGTACTTC. Translating gives CASSFEPLAKNIQYF. The chain has TRBV5-5 and TRBJ2-4; no clear D. CDR3 length: 15 residues. Germline CDR1 and CDR2: SGHKS and YYEKEE (reference sequence). V lost 2 bases and J lost 0, with 9 bases in between.

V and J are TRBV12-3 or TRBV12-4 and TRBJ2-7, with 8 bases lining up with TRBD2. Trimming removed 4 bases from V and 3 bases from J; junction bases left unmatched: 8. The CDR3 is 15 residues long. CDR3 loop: CASSSRGGTLYEQYF. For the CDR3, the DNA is TGTGCCAGCAGTTCTCGGGGGGGGACACTCTACGAGCAGTACTTC.

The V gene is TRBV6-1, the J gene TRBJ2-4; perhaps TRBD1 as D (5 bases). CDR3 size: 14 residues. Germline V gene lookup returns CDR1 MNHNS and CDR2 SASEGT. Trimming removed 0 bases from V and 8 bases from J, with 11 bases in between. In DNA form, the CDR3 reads TGTGCCAGCAGTGAAGCCAGGGCAGGCGACATTCAGTACTTC. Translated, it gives CASSEARAGDIQYF.

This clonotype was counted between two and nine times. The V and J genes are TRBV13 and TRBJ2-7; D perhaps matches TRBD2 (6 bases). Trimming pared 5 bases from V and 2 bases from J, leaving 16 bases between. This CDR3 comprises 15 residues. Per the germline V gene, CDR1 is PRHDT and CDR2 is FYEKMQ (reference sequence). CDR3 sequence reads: CASSVWRDSAYEQYF. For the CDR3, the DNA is TGTGCCAGCAGCGTGTGGCGGGACTCCGCCTACGAGCAGTACTTC.

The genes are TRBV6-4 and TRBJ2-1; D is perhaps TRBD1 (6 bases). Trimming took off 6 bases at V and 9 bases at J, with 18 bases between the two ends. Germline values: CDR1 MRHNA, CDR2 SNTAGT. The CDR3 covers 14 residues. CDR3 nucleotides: TGTGCCAGCAGCCGAGAAATCGGGACAATTGAGCAGTTCTTC. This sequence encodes CASSREIGTIEQFF.

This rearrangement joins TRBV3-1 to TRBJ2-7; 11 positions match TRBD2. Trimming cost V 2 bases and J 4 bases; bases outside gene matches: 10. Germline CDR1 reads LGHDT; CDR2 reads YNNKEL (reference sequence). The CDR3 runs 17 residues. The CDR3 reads CASSQPGLAARKYEQYF. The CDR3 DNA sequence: TGTGCCAGCAGCCAACCGGGACTAGCGGCCAGAAAATACGAGCAGTACTTC.

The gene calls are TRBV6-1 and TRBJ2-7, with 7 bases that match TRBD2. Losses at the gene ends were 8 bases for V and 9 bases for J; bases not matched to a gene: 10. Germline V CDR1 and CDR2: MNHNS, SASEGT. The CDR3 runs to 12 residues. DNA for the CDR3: TGTGCCAGCGGGGCCCCGGGGAGGGGGCAGTACTTC. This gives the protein CASGAPGRGQYF.

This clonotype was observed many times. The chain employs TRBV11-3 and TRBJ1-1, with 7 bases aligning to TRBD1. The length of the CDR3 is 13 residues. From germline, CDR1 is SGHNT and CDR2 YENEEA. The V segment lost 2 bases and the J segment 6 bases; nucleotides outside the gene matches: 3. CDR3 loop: CASSLRRGSEAFF. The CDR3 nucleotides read TGTGCCAGCAGCTTACGCAGGGGGTCTGAAGCTTTCTTT. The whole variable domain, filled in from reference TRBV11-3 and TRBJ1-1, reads EAGVVQSPRYKIIEKKQPVAFWCNPISGHNTLYWYLQNLGQGPELLIRYENEEAVDDSQLPKDRFSAERLKGVDSTLKIQPAELGDSAVYLCASSLRRGSEAFFGQGTRLTVV.

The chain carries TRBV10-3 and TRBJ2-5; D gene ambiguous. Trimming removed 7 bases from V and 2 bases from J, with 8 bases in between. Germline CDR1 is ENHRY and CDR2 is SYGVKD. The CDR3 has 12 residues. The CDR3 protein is CAIKSVQETQYF. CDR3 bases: TGTGCCATCAAGAGCGTTCAAGAGACCCAGTACTTC.

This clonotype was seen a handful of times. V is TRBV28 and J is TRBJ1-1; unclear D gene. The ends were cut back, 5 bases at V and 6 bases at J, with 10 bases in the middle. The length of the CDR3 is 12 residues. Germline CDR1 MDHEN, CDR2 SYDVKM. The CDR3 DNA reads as TGTGCCAGCAGTAACCACCAGGCTGAAGCTTTCTTT. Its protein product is CASSNHQAEAFF.

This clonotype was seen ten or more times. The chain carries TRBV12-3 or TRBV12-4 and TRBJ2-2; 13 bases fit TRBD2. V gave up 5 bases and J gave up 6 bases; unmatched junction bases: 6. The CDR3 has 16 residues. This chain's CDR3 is CASSNRLAGGAGELFF. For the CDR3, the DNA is TGTGCCAGCAGTAACCGACTAGCGGGAGGCGCCGGGGAGCTGTTTTTT.

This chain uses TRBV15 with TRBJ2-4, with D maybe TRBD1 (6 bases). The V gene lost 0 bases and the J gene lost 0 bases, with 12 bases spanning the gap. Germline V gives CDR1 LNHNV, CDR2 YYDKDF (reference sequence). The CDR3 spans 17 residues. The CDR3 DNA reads TGTGCCACCAGCAGAGAGACAGGCGGGTTAGCCAAAAACATTCAGTACTTC. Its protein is CATSRETGGLAKNIQYF.

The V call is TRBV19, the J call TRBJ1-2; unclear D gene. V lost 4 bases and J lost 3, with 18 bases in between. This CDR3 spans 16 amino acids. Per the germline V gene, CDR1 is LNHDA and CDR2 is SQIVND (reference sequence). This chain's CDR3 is CASSKEKQIYYYGYTF. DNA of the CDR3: TGTGCCAGTAGTAAAGAGAAACAGATTTACTACTATGGCTACACCTTC. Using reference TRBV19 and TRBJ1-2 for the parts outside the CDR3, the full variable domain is DGGITQSPKYLFRKEGQNVTLSCEQNLNHDAMYWYRQDPGQGLRLIYYSQIVNDFQKGDIAEGYSVSREKKESFPLTVTSAQKNPTAFYLCASSKEKQIYYYGYTFGSGTRLTVV.

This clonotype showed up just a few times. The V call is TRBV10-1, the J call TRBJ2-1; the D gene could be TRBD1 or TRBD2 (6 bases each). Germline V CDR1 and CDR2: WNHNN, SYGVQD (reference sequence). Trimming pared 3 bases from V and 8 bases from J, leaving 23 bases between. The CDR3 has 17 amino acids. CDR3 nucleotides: TGCGCCAGCAGTGACTCAAAAAGCGGGCAGGGGCCAGATGAGCAGTTCTTC. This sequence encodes CASSDSKSGQGPDEQFF.

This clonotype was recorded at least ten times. The CDR3 protein is CASSPQGAAEAFF. CDR3 DNA: TGTGCCAGCTCACCACAGGGGGCGGCTGAAGCTTTCTTT. J is TRBJ1-1 and V is TRBV18; 7 bases fit TRBD1. CDR3 length: 13 amino acids. Germline values: CDR1 KGHSH, CDR2 LQKENI. V dropped 1 base and J dropped 6; count of bases not matched to a gene: 2. Full variable domain (missing parts from reference TRBV18 and TRBJ1-1): NAGVMQNPRHLVRRRGQEARLRCSPMKGHSHVYWYRQLPEEGLKFMVYLQKENIIDESGMPKERFSAEFPKEGPSILRIQQVVRGDSAAYFCASSPQGAAEAFFGQGTRLTVV.